This T cell receptor (beta chain) appears in the sequencing data of a study of shared clonotypes between healthy human individuals. TCRdb's copy holds only in-frame clones and misses some; the assay was immunoSEQ multiplex PCR. The table has 150,000 to 200,000 clones, approximately 92% seen once. The germline V gene encodes CDR1 KGHSH and CDR2 LQKENI. The CDR3 has 14 residues. V trimming: 6 bases; J trimming: 10 bases; junction bases outside the gene matches: 11. This chain connects TRBV18 to TRBJ1-4; 7 nucleotides line up with TRBD1. The sequence was obtained from a woman in her 30s in good health. Specimen: naive CD4+ T cells sorted from blood. Subset denoted: CD45RA+ positively selected. The DNA of the CDR3 is TGTGCCAGCTCCTTGAACAGGGGAGAGGGAAAACTGTTTTTT. The encoded protein is CASSLNRGEGKLFF.